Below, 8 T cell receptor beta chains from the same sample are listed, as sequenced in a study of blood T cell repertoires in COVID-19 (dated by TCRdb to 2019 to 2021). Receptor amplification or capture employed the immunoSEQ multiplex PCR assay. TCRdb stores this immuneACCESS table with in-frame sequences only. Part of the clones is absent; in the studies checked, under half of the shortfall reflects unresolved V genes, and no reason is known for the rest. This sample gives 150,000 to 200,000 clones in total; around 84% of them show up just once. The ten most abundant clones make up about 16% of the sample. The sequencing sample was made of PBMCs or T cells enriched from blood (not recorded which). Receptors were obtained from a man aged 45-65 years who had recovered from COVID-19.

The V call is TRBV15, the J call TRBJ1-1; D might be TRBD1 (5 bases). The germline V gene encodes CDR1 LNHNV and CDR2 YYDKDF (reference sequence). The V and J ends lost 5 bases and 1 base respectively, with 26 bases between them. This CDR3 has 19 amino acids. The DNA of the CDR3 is TGTGCCACCAGCGAACAGGATAACTTAGGTTTTGCTGGGAACACTGAAGCTTTCTTT. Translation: CATSEQDNLGFAGNTEAFF.

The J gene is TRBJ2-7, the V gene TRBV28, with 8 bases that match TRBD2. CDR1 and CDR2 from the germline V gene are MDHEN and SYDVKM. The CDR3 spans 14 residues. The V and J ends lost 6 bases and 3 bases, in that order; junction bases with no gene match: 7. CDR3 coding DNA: TGTGCCAGCAGGTCGGGGGGGCCACTCTACGAGCAGTACTTC. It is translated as CASRSGGPLYEQYF.

CDR3 loop: CAGGQTYEQYF. The CDR3 DNA is TGTGCCGGGGGACAGACATACGAGCAGTACTTC. V and J are TRBV30 and TRBJ2-7; 7 positions match TRBD1. The V gene's germline CDR1 is GTSNPN and CDR2 SVGIG (reference sequence). There are 11 residues in the CDR3. Trimming at V came to 8 bases and at J to 4 bases, leaving 5 bases not matched to a gene.

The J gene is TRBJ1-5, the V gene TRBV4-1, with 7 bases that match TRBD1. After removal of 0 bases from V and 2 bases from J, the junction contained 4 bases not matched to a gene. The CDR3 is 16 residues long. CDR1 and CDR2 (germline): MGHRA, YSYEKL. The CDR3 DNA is TGCGCCAGCAGCCAAGAGACAGGGTTGGGCAATCAGCCCCAGCATTTT. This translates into CASSQETGLGNQPQHF.

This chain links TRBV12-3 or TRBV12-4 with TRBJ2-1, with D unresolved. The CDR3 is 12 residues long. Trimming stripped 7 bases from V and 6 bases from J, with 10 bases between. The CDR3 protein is CASTTRINEQFF. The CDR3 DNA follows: TGTGCCAGCACCACCAGGATCAATGAGCAGTTCTTC.

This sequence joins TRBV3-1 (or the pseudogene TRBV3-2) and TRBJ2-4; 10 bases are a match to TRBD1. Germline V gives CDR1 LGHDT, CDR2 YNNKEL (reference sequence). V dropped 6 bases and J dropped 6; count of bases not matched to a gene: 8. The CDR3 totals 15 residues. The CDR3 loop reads CASRGTGARGNIQYF. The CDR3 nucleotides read TGTGCCAGCAGGGGGACAGGGGCGAGGGGAAACATTCAGTACTTC.

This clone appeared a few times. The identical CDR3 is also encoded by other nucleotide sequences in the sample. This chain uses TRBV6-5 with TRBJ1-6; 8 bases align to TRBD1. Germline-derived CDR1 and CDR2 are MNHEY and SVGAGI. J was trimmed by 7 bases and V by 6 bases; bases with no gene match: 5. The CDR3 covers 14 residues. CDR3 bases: TGTGCCAGCAGGAGAGACAGGGGAAATTCACCCCTCCACTTT. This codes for CASRRDRGNSPLHF.

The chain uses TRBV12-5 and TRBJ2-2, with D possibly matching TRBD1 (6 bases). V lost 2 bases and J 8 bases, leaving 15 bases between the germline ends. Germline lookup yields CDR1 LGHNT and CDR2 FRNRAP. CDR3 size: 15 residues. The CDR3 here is CASGLPTNRAGELFF. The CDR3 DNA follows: TGTGCTAGTGGTTTGCCGACCAACAGGGCTGGGGAGCTGTTTTTT.